The 5 T cell receptor beta chains in this list originate from one sample, sequenced in a study of T cell responses to AZD1222 COVID-19 vaccine. Assay used: immunoSEQ multiplex PCR; TCRdb lists only in-frame clones, some missing. This sample has over 130,000 clones, with roughly nine tenths found just once. The sample here was peripheral blood, taken 28 days after the second dose of the MenACWY control vaccine. These receptors all stem from an adult who received the MenACWY meningococcal vaccine as a control.

The chain recombines TRBV11-2 with TRBJ1-6; 7 bases fit TRBD1. The CDR3 length is 15 residues. The germline CDR1 and CDR2 sequences are SGHAT and FQNNGV. The V segment lost 5 bases and the J segment 5 bases; nucleotides outside the gene matches: 6. CDR3: CASSARTGNNSPLHF. CDR3 bases: TGTGCCAGCAGCGCGCGGACAGGAAATAATTCACCCCTCCACTTT.

This clone was recorded many times. The chain combines TRBV21-1 with TRBJ2-2; TRBD2 reflects the table's D call only, with no check against the DNA. TRBV21-1 is a pseudogene. The length of the CDR3 is 14 residues. CDR3 coding DNA: TGTGCCAGCAGCAAAGCGGAGGCGACCGGGGAGCTGTTTTTT. Amino acids: CASSKAEATGELFF.

The chain combines TRBV11-2 with TRBJ1-4; TRBD1 matches at 7 bases. There are 19 residues in the CDR3. V was pared by 5 bases and J by 4 bases, with 19 bases of the junction left unmatched. CDR1 and CDR2 from the germline V gene are SGHAT and FQNNGV. As DNA, the CDR3 is TGTGCCAGCAGCCCGAAGAGGGCCCTTGACAGGGCGTTTAATGAAAAACTGTTTTTT. Translation: CASSPKRALDRAFNEKLFF.

The chain employs TRBV27 and TRBJ2-7; the match to TRBD2 covers 9 bases. V dropped 7 bases and J dropped 2; count of bases not matched to a gene: 3. The CDR3 is made up of 13 amino acids. Per the germline V gene, CDR1 is MNHEY and CDR2 is SMNVEV (reference sequence). Here the CDR3 reads CASKREDAYEQYF. The CDR3 region has the DNA TGTGCCAGCAAGCGGGAGGATGCCTACGAGCAGTACTTC.

The V gene is TRBV2, the J gene TRBJ1-2, with D possibly TRBD1 on 6 matching bases. The CDR3 spans 13 residues. Germline values: CDR1 SNHLY, CDR2 FYNNEI. Trimming took 6 bases from V and 0 from J, leaving 8 bases between them. The CDR3 DNA follows: TGTGCCAGCAGCGGACAGACTAACTATGGCTACACCTTC. Encoded protein: CASSGQTNYGYTF.